The 10 T cell receptor beta chains given below trace back to one sample, sequenced in a study of T cell responses to AZD1222 COVID-19 vaccine. Here immunoSEQ multiplex PCR was the method, and the copy in TCRdb shows in-frame clones only, minus some. Here the sample spans 110,000 to 150,000 clones, 80% to 90% being singletons. The specimen was peripheral blood, collected on day 0 of AZD1222 vaccination. These receptors all stem from an adult in good health.

The J gene is TRBJ2-1, the V gene TRBV4-1, with D unresolved. This CDR3 spans 12 amino acids. The germline V gene has CDR1 MGHRA and CDR2 YSYEKL. Trimming shortened V by 0 bases and J by 7 bases, and 4 bases separated the two germline ends. The CDR3 protein is CASSQERNEQFF. In DNA, the CDR3 is TGCGCCAGCAGCCAAGAGAGGAATGAGCAGTTCTTC.

The chain is built from TRBV4-1 and TRBJ2-3; no firm D call. This CDR3 comprises 14 residues. V was cut by 1 base and J by 0 bases, with 5 bases left in between. Germline V gene lookup returns CDR1 MGHRA and CDR2 YSYEKL. This chain's CDR3 is CASSQVPSTDTQYF. The DNA of the CDR3 is TGCGCCAGCAGCCAAGTACCCAGCACAGATACGCAGTATTTT.

The chain employs TRBV6-5 and TRBJ1-6, with D possibly being TRBD1 (6 bases). The CDR3 has 15 residues. The germline gives CDR1 MNHEY, CDR2 SVGAGI. V gave up 4 bases and J gave up 7 bases, with 14 bases separating them. The CDR3: CASSSATGYNSPLHF. CDR3 coding DNA: TGTGCCAGCAGTTCCGCCACAGGGTACAATTCACCCCTCCACTTT.

CDR3 residues: CASSFSNSYGYTF. DNA of the CDR3: TGTGCCAGCAGCTTTTCCAACAGCTATGGCTACACCTTC. The V and J genes are TRBV5-8 and TRBJ1-2; D gene ambiguous. Trimming left V 2 bases short and J 4 bases short, with 9 bases between. This CDR3 has 13 amino acids. The germline V gene has CDR1 SGHTS and CDR2 YDEGEE.

The V call is TRBV28, the J call TRBJ2-7, with 8 bases identical to TRBD1. CDR3 length: 14 residues. V gave up 10 bases and J gave up 2 bases; unmatched junction bases: 10. Germline V gene data show CDR1 as MDHEN and CDR2 as SYDVKM. Written as DNA, the CDR3 is TGTGCCACCTTTGGGACAGGCGTAACCTACGAGCAGTACTTC. This gives the protein CATFGTGVTYEQYF.

This sequence joins TRBV7-9 and TRBJ1-2; 7 nucleotides line up with TRBD1. The CDR3 has 12 residues. V was pared by 1 base and J by 7 bases, with 0 bases of the junction left unmatched. Germline CDR1 and CDR2: SEHNR and FQNEAQ (reference sequence). In DNA, the CDR3 is TGTGCCAGCAGCTTAGGGACAGGTGGCTACACCTTC. It encodes CASSLGTGGYTF.

This clone was seen a handful of times. V and J are TRBV5-1 and TRBJ1-4; 7 bases fit TRBD1. Germline V gene data show CDR1 as SGHRS and CDR2 as YFSETQ. J was trimmed by 5 bases and V by 2 bases; bases with no gene match: 9. This CDR3 is 16 amino acids long. The DNA of the CDR3 is TGCGCCAGCAGCTTCGGATTCACACAGGGGAATGAAAAACTGTTTTTT. Translating gives CASSFGFTQGNEKLFF.

The chain carries TRBV12-3 or TRBV12-4 and TRBJ1-2, with D possibly matching TRBD1 (5 bases). Trimming shortened V by 1 base and J by 7 bases, and 7 bases separated the two germline ends. The CDR3 contains 12 residues. The CDR3 region is CASSLVRAGYTF. The CDR3, as DNA: TGTGCCAGCAGTTTAGTCAGGGCTGGCTACACCTTC.

V usage is TRBV3-1 (or the pseudogene TRBV3-2) and J usage is TRBJ2-1; possibly TRBD2 for D (5 bases). Germline loops: CDR1 LGHDT, CDR2 YNNKEL (reference sequence). This CDR3 has 18 amino acids. The V gene lost 1 base and the J gene lost 4 bases, with 20 bases spanning the gap. The CDR3 spells CASSQVGERTRPYNEQFF. In DNA, the CDR3 is TGTGCCAGCAGCCAAGTTGGCGAGCGGACTCGTCCTTACAATGAGCAGTTCTTC.

J is TRBJ1-1 and V is TRBV18; D possibly corresponds to TRBD1 (5 bases). CDR3 size: 14 residues. Germline loops: CDR1 KGHSH, CDR2 LQKENI. Trimming removed 3 bases from V and 3 bases from J, with 11 bases in between. In DNA form, the CDR3 reads TGTGCCAGCTCACCTGGGGGTAGGGACACTGAAGCTTTCTTT. Its protein product is CASSPGGRDTEAFF.